This T cell receptor beta chain was found in a study of neurological immune-mediated disorders. Each CDR3 protein gets one entry after TCRdb re-called the 5' RACE reads with MiXCR. The sample has tens of thousands of distinct CDR3 sequences, 3.9% seen once. 2 million unsorted PBMCs were stored in RNAlater at -80 °C before RNA extraction. This clonotype was observed many times. From germline, CDR1 is SGDLS and CDR2 YYNGEE. The CDR3 is 15 amino acids. Between the trimmed V and J ends, which lost 0 bases and 2 bases, there was a span of 11 bases. This rearrangement joins TRBV9 to TRBJ2-5; D is unclear. The specimen was PBMCs. This TCR was recovered from a man aged 25-40 years with multiple sclerosis. Written as DNA, the CDR3 is TGTGCCAGCAGCGTAGGCGACACCGTTCAAGAGACCCAGTACTTC. It codes for CASSVGDTVQETQYF. Full variable domain (remainder filled in from reference TRBV9 and TRBJ2-5): DSGVTQTPKHLITATGQRVTLRCSPRSGDLSVYWYQQSLDQGLQFLIQYYNGEERAKGNILERFSAQQFPDLHSELNLSSLELGDSALYFCASSVGDTVQETQYFGPGTRLLVL.